A selection of T cell receptor beta chains follows, all from one sample in a study of cytotoxic CD8 clonotypes in ibrutinib-treated CLL. Profiled with immunoSEQ multiplex PCR; TCRdb holds only in-frame clones, not every one. The sample lists about 50,000 clones; 83% were seen once. The sequencing used PBMCs, collected after 24 months of ibrutinib treatment. The receptors stem from a human donor with chronic lymphocytic leukemia. CDR3s include the opening cysteine and the closing phenylalanine or tryptophan. The D gene is left open where the match is weak. Where a row states a size, it is once, few, many or the class of an expanded clone; other rows omit it.

v_call	j_call	clone_size	d_call	cdr3_aa	cdr3_nt
TRBV27	TRBJ2-5	.	TRBD2	CASSFHLREGTQYF	TGTGCCAGCAGTTTTCATCTCAGGGAGGGGACCCAGTACTTC
TRBV2	TRBJ2-1	.	.	CASSRLVGNEQFF	TGTGCCAGCAGTAGACTAGTCGGCAATGAGCAGTTCTTC
TRBV19	TRBJ1-2	.	.	CASSNRYGYGYTF	TGTGCCAGTAGTAACAGGTACGGCTATGGCTACACCTTC
TRBV19	TRBJ1-5	few	.	CASSRGSAISNQPQHF	TGTGCCAGTAGTCGCGGGTCGGCAATTAGCAATCAGCCCCAGCATTTT
TRBV5-1	TRBJ2-5	few	.	CASSLELRAGKETQYF	TGCGCCAGCAGCTTGGAATTACGGGCAGGGAAAGAGACCCAGTACTTC
TRBV4-3	TRBJ2-3	.	.	CASSQGPDTGTDTQYF	TGCGCCAGCAGCCAAGGCCCGGACACCGGCACAGATACGCAGTATTTT
TRBV5-5	TRBJ2-5	.	TRBD2	CASSWGGSIAGGQETQYF	TGTGCCAGCAGCTGGGGGGGATCGATAGCGGGAGGGCAAGAGACCCAGTACTTC
TRBV20-1	TRBJ2-1	once	TRBD2	CGTGTSGSKFF	TGCGGAACCGGGACTAGCGGGAGTAAATTCTTC
TRBV4-1	TRBJ2-7	.	TRBD2	CASSPLGGQAYEQYF	TGCGCCAGCAGCCCCCTGGGAGGGCAGGCCTACGAGCAGTACTTC
TRBV5-1	TRBJ2-3	.	TRBD2	CASSWQGLGTDTQYF	TGCGCCAGCAGCTGGCAGGGACTAGGCACAGATACGCAGTATTTT
TRBV10-3	TRBJ1-5	.	.	CAISGGRVGGGHQPQHF	TGTGCCATCAGTGGAGGGCGTGTCGGGGGAGGACATCAGCCCCAGCATTTT
TRBV27	TRBJ1-2	.	.	CASRQGNYGYTF	TGTGCCAGCAGACAGGGAAACTATGGCTACACCTTC
TRBV2	TRBJ1-2	.	TRBD1	CASSFITGTGDGYTF	TGTGCCAGCAGTTTCATTACCGGGACAGGGGATGGCTACACCTTC
TRBV6-5	TRBJ2-7	.	.	CASSYSGAGSYYEQYF	TGTGCCAGCAGTTACTCAGGCGCGGGATCCTATTACGAGCAGTACTTC
TRBV19	TRBJ2-2	.	TRBD1	CASGGTGLRRTGELFF	TGTGCCAGTGGGGGGACAGGGTTGAGACGCACCGGGGAGCTGTTTTTT
TRBV23-1	TRBJ2-5	few	TRBD1	CASSQSRDRGKETQYF	TGCGCCAGCAGTCAAAGCCGGGACAGGGGGAAAGAGACCCAGTACTTC
TRBV11-3	TRBJ2-1	.	.	CASSLSNSEQGNEQFF	TGTGCCAGCAGCTTAAGCAATAGCGAACAAGGCAATGAGCAGTTCTTC
TRBV19	TRBJ2-7	.	TRBD1	CASSRGSGTGDHEQYF	TGTGCCAGTAGTAGGGGCTCCGGGACAGGGGACCACGAGCAGTACTTC
TRBV2	TRBJ2-1	.	TRBD1	CASKEQGPSNEQFF	TGTGCCAGCAAGGAACAGGGGCCCTCCAATGAGCAGTTCTTC
TRBV9	TRBJ2-1	.	.	CASSAAHSSSYNEQFF	TGTGCCAGCAGCGCAGCTCACTCAAGCTCCTACAATGAGCAGTTCTTC